The sequence of this T cell receptor (beta chain) was determined in a study of beta chain features in type 1 diabetes. In the study overall: No patient-donor differences in age, gender, total cells or subset yield. Study-level findings and limits: Among all four CD4+ subsets, Type 1 diabetes patients had TCRB CDR3s that were moderately but significantly shorter. Patients and controls would be equally affected if PCR favored shorter templates.

Reverse transcription of all isolated RNA meant that expressed TCRB transcripts were sequenced. Clones were sequenced by immunoSEQ multiplex PCR, and TCRdb holds only the in-frame ones, with some missing. The sample shows 640,000 or so clones, more than 12% of them seen only once. A remark on this clone: Antigen: not known.

This CDR3 is 16 amino acids long. V dropped 8 bases and J dropped 4 bases, with 20 bases sitting between them. It was one heparinised blood draw, averaging around 120 mL, that each donor gave. Stem cell-like memory, regulatory, central memory and naive CD4+ cells were sorted via CD45RO/CCR7/CD25/CD127/CD95/CD27. The receptor was derived from a man younger than 35 with type 1 diabetes. Sequences were obtained from naive CD4+ T cells from blood. The rearrangement uses TRBV23-1 and TRBJ1-4, with D possibly matching TRBD1 (5 bases). TRBV23-1 is filed as an ORF, its function uncertain. The CDR3 sequence: CASVPGGAVHNEKLFF. For the CDR3, the DNA is TGCGCCAGCGTCCCTGGTGGGGCAGTACATAATGAAAAACTGTTTTTT.